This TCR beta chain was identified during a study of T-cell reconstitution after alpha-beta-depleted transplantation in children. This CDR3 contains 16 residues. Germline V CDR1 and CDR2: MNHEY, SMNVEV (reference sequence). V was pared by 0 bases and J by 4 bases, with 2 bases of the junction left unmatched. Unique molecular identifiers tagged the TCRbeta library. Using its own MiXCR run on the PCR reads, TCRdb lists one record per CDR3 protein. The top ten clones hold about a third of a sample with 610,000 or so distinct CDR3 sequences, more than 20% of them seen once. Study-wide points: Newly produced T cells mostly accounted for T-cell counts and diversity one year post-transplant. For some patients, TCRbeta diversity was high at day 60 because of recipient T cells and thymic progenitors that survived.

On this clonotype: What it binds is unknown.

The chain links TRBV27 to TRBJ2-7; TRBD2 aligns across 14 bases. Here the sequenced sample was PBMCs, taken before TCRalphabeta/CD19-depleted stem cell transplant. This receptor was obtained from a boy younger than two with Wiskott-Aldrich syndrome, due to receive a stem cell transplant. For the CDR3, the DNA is TGTGCCAGCAGTTTATCGGGACTAGCGGGAGCATACGAGCAGTACTTC. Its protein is CASSLSGLAGAYEQYF.